This T cell receptor beta chain appears in the sequencing data of a study of blood T cell repertoires in COVID-19. The length of the CDR3 is 15 residues. Trimming removed 2 bases at V and 0 bases at J, with 5 bases between. The germline V gene has CDR1 LNHDA and CDR2 SQIVND (reference sequence). Living in about two dozen US areas, the participants were between 18 and 89 years of age. Clinical history as reported by participants underpinned cohort assignment. Recovered status in Cohort 3 required two negative PCRs, clearance, or symptom resolution. Profiled with immunoSEQ multiplex PCR; TCRdb holds only in-frame clones, not every one. The data contain approximately 230,000 clones, around 89% of them singletons.

The sequenced sample was PBMCs or T cells enriched from blood (not recorded which). V and J are TRBV19 and TRBJ2-6; D remains unclear. The clonotype comes from a woman younger than 45 who had recovered from COVID-19. CDR3 sequence: CASSITRSGANVLTF. The CDR3 region has the DNA TGTGCCAGTAGTATAACGCGCTCTGGGGCCAACGTCCTGACTTTC.